The 9 T cell receptor beta chains presented below share a single source sample, sequenced in a study of PD-L1 blockade in urothelial cancer. As for time point: pretreatment peripheral blood. Produced via immunoSEQ multiplex PCR; TCRdb's table is partial and in-frame only. This table has tens of thousands of clones, approximately 84% appearing once. The source material was PBMCs, sampled around atezolizumab (anti-PD-L1) treatment. The receptor set was obtained from a man in his sixties with urothelial cancer.

The CDR3 is CASSQGSGTGVTGELFF. The CDR3 DNA sequence: TGTGCCAGCAGCCAAGGATCCGGGACAGGGGTCACCGGGGAGCTGTTTTTT. This chain uses TRBV4-2 with TRBJ2-2; 10 bases are a match to TRBD1. Looked up from germline, CDR1 is LGHNA and CDR2 is YNFKEQ. J lost 4 bases, V lost 1 base, and 6 bases had no gene match. CDR3 length equals 17 residues.

The rearrangement links TRBV28 to TRBJ1-5; D may be TRBD1 (6 bases). V shed 4 bases and J shed 0 bases, with 16 bases lying between them. Germline values: CDR1 MDHEN, CDR2 SYDVKM. The CDR3 contains 17 residues. CDR3: CASSSQKRQVSNQPQHF. The CDR3 nucleotides read TGTGCCAGCAGTTCCCAAAAGAGACAGGTTAGCAATCAGCCCCAGCATTTT. Based on the CDR3 plus reference TRBV28 and TRBJ1-5, the full variable domain is DVKVTQSSRYLVKRTGEKVFLECVQDMDHENMFWYRQDPGLGLRLIYFSYDVKMKEKGDIPEGYSVSREKKERFSLILESASTNQTSMYLCASSSQKRQVSNQPQHFGDGTRLSIL.

A note on this clone: Other DNA sequences in the same sample also yield this CDR3. V gene TRBV9 combines with J gene TRBJ1-5; D gene uncertain. V shed 0 bases and J shed 1 base, with 8 bases lying between them. Germline V gene data show CDR1 as SGDLS and CDR2 as YYNGEE. The CDR3 is 15 amino acids. CDR3 sequence reads: CASSVEGSSNQPQHF. The CDR3 DNA reads TGTGCCAGCAGCGTAGAAGGTAGCAGCAATCAGCCCCAGCATTTT.

The chain carries TRBV19 and TRBJ1-2; D not resolved. CDR3 size: 12 residues. Germline V CDR1 and CDR2: LNHDA, SQIVND (reference sequence). Trimming removed 5 bases at V and 5 bases at J, with 9 bases between. The CDR3 here is CASSLQEYGYTF. The CDR3 DNA is TGTGCCAGTAGTCTTCAGGAATATGGCTACACCTTC. Drawing the rest from reference TRBV19 and TRBJ1-2, the complete variable domain is DGGITQSPKYLFRKEGQNVTLSCEQNLNHDAMYWYRQDPGQGLRLIYYSQIVNDFQKGDIAEGYSVSREKKESFPLTVTSAQKNPTAFYLCASSLQEYGYTFGSGTRLTVV.

The chain combines TRBV4-1 with TRBJ1-3, with D possibly being TRBD1 (5 bases). Trimming pared 0 bases from V and 4 bases from J, leaving 10 bases between. The CDR3 runs to 15 residues. The germline gives CDR1 MGHRA, CDR2 YSYEKL. CDR3 sequence (DNA): TGCGCCAGCAGCCAAGACGCGGGACGGGGAAACACCATATATTTT. This codes for CASSQDAGRGNTIYF.

The gene calls are TRBV2 and TRBJ2-2; 10 bases agree with TRBD2. The V gene end was trimmed by 2 bases and the J gene end by 6 bases; junction bases not matched to a gene: 6. Per germline, CDR1 SNHLY and CDR2 FYNNEI. The CDR3 is 16 amino acids. DNA of the CDR3: TGTGCCAGCAGTGAAAGAAGCGGGGGGGCGGCCGGGGAGCTGTTTTTT. This translates into CASSERSGGAAGELFF.

The V and J genes are TRBV11-2 and TRBJ1-1, with TRBD1 as a possible D gene (5 bases). From germline, CDR1 is SGHAT and CDR2 FQNNGV. The CDR3 runs to 13 residues. V was clipped by 1 base and J by 5 bases, with 8 bases between them. The CDR3 sequence is CASSLAQGTEAFF. The CDR3 DNA sequence: TGTGCCAGCAGCTTAGCTCAGGGAACTGAAGCTTTCTTT. Using reference TRBV11-2 and TRBJ1-1 for the parts outside the CDR3, the full variable domain is EAGVAQSPRYKIIEKRQSVAFWCNPISGHATLYWYQQILGQGPKLLIQFQNNGVVDDSQLPKDRFSAERLKGVDSTLKIQPAKLEDSAVYLCASSLAQGTEAFFGQGTRLTVV.

The chain joins TRBV5-1 to TRBJ2-3; D gene unclear. The V end was cut by 0 bases, the J end by 1 base, with 6 bases between. The germline CDR1 and CDR2 sequences are SGHRS and YFSETQ. This CDR3 is 14 amino acids long. The CDR3 DNA sequence: TGCGCCAGCAGCTTGGCCAGTGGCACAGATACGCAGTATTTT. Translation: CASSLASGTDTQYF.

This clone was detected a few times. The chain employs TRBV14 and TRBJ1-1; 10 bases align to TRBD1. Germline-derived CDR1 and CDR2 are SGHDN and FVKESK. The CDR3 loop spans 14 amino acids. V lost 5 bases, J lost 6 bases, and 6 bases stayed unmatched. CDR3 in DNA: TGTGCCAGCAGCAGCCGGGACAGGGGCGCTGAAGCTTTCTTT. Protein: CASSSRDRGAEAFF. Full variable domain (rest looked up from reference TRBV14 and TRBJ1-1): EAGVTQFPSHSVIEKGQTVTLRCDPISGHDNLYWYRRVMGKEIKFLLHFVKESKQDESGMPNNRFLAERTGGTYSTLKVQPAELEDSGVYFCASSSRDRGAEAFFGQGTRLTVV.